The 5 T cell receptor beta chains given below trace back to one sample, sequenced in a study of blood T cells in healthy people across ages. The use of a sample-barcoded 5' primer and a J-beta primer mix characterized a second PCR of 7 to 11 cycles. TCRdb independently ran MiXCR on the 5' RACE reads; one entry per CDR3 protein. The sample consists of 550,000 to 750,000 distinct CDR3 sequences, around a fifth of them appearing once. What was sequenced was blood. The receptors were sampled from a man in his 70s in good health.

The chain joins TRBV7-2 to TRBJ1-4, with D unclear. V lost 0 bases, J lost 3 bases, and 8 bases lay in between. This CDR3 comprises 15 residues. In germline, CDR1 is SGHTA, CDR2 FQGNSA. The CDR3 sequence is CASSLAGIPNEKLFF. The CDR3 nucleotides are TGTGCCAGCAGCTTAGCAGGGATCCCTAATGAAAAACTGTTTTTT. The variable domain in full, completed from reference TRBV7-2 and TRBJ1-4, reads GAGVSQSPSNKVTEKGKDVELRCDPISGHTALYWYRQSLGQGLEFLIYFQGNSAPDKSGLPSDRFSAERTGGSVSTLTIQRTQQEDSAVYLCASSLAGIPNEKLFFGSGTQLSVL.

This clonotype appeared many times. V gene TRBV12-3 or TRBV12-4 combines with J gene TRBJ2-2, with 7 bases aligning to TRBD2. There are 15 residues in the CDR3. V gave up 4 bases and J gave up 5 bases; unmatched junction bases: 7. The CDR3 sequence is CASSSGSGTTGELFF. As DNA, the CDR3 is TGTGCCAGCAGTTCAGGGAGCGGGACTACCGGGGAGCTGTTTTTT.

This CDR3 is CASSLSELQETQYF. The CDR3 DNA reads TGTGCCAGCAGCTTATCCGAGCTCCAGGAGACCCAGTACTTC. The gene calls are TRBV7-9 and TRBJ2-5; D remains unclear. The germline gives CDR1 SEHNR, CDR2 FQNEAQ (reference sequence). V was shortened by 2 bases and J by 5 bases, with 12 bases between the two germline ends. The CDR3 sequence is 14 residues long.

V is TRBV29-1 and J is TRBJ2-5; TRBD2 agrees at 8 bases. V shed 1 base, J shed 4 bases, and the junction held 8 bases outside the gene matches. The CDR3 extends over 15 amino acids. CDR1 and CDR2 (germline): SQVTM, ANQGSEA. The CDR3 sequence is CSVEGERERLETQYF. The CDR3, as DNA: TGCAGCGTTGAAGGGGAGCGGGAGCGGCTAGAGACCCAGTACTTC.

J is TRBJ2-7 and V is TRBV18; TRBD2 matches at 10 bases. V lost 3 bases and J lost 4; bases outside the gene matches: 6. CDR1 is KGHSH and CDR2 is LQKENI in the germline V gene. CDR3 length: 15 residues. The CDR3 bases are TGTGCCAGCTCACCTAGGGGGGGACTAGCGTACGAGCAGTACTTC. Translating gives CASSPRGGLAYEQYF.